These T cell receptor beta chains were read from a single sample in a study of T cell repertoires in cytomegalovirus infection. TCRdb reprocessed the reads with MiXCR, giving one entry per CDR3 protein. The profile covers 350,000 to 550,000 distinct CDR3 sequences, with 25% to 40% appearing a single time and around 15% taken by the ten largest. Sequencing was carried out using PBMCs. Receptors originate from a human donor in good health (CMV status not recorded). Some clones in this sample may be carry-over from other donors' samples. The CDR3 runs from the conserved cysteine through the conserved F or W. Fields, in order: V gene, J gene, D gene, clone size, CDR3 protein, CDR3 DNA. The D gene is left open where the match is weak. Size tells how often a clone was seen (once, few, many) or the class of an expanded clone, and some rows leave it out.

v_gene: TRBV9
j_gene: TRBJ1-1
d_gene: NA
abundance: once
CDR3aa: CASSPPRDTLNTEAFF
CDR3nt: TGTGCCAGCAGCCCACCTCGGGACACCTTGAACACTGAAGCTTTCTTT

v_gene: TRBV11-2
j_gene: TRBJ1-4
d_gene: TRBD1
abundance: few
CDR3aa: CASSKTGRTNEKLFF
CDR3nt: TGTGCCAGCAGCAAGACAGGGAGGACTAATGAAAAACTGTTTTTT

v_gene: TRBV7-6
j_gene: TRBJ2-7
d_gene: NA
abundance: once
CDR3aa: CASSLAWDEPYF
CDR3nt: TGTGCTAGCAGCTTAGCGTGGGACGAGCCGTACTTC

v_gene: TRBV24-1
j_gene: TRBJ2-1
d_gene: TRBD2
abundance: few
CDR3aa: CATSDSPGGGQFF
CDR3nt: TGTGCCACCAGTGATTCCCCGGGGGGGGGGCAGTTCTTC

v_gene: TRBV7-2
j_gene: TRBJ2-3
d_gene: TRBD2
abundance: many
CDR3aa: CASSSGLAGGSDTQYF
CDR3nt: TGTGCCAGCAGCTCGGGACTAGCGGGGGGGTCAGATACGCAGTATTTT

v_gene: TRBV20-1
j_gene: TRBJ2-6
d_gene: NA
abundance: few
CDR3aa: CSARAWGAGANVLTF
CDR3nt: TGCAGTGCTAGAGCATGGGGGGCGGGGGCCAACGTCCTGACTTTC

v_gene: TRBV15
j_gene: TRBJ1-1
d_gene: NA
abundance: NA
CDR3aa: CATSTSDRPYMNTEAFF
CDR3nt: TGTGCCACCTCTACTTCCGACAGGCCTTATATGAACACTGAAGCTTTCTTT

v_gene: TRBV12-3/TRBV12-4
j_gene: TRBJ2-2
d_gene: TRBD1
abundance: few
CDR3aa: CASSLRGPPNTGELFF
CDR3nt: TGTGCCAGCAGTTTAAGGGGGCCGCCGAACACCGGGGAGCTGTTTTTT

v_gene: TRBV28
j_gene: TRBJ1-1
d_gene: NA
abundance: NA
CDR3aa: CASSSWTFREAFF
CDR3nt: TGTGCCAGCAGTTCCTGGACATTTAGAGAAGCTTTCTTT

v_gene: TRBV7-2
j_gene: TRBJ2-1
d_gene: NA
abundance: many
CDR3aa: CASSVTDSSNEQFF
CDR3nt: TGTGCCAGCAGCGTGACAGATTCTAGCAATGAGCAGTTCTTC

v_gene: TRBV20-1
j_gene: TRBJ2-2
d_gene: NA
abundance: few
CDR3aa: CSALRPLARRTGELFF
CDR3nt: TGCAGTGCCCTCCGACCCCTCGCGCGGAGGACCGGGGAGCTGTTTTTT

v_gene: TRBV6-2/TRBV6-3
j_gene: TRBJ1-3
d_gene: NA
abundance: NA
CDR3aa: CASSGPLSGNTIYF
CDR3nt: TGTGCCAGCAGTGGGCCGCTCTCTGGAAACACCATATATTTT

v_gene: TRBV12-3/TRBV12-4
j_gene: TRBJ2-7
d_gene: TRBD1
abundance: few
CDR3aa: CASSRTGTGHYEQYF
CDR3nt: TGTGCCAGCAGTCGAACCGGGACAGGCCACTACGAGCAGTACTTC

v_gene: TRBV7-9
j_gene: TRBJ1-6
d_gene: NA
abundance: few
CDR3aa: CASSFEGDTNSPLHF
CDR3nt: TGTGCCAGCAGCTTTGAGGGGGACACGAATTCACCCCTCCACTTT

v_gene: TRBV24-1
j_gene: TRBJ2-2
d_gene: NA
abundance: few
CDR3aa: CATSDFRQNRDGELFF
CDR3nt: TGTGCCACCAGTGATTTCAGGCAGAACCGAGATGGGGAGCTGTTTTTT

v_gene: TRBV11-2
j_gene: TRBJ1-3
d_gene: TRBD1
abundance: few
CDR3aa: CASSPGQGASSGNTIYF
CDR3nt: TGTGCCAGCAGCCCGGGACAGGGAGCGAGCTCTGGAAACACCATATATTTT